The rows below give T cell receptor beta chains drawn from one sample of a study of CD8+CD57+ T cells in acquired aplastic anemia. TCRdb re-called the reads through MiXCR, storing one row per CDR3 protein. The sample consists of around 500,000 distinct CDR3 sequences, under 40% of them appearing once. Sequencing was done on a sample of sorted CD4+, CD8+, or CD8+CD57+ T cells (not recorded which) from PBMCs. The receptors originated from a human donor with aplastic anemia. CDR3s include the opening cysteine and the closing phenylalanine or tryptophan. The order of the fields is J gene, clone size, D gene, V gene, CDR3 protein, CDR3 DNA. The D gene is left open where the match is weak. Size is stated for part of the rows, as once, few or many counts, or as a class when the clone is expanded.

TRBJ2-4 . . TRBV13 CASSLGTHLAKNIQYF TGTGCCAGCAGCCTTGGGACCCACCTAGCCAAAAACATTCAGTACTTC
TRBJ1-4 few . TRBV14 CASSHHTGRDEKLFF TGTGCCAGCAGCCATCATACGGGGCGCGACGAAAAACTGTTTTTT
TRBJ1-2 . TRBD1 TRBV10-3 CAISGMVGQGGYTF TGTGCCATCAGTGGCATGGTGGGACAGGGAGGCTACACCTTC
TRBJ1-4 few . TRBV14 CASSQNQGQSEKLFF TGTGCCAGCAGCCAAAATCAGGGGCAAAGTGAAAAACTGTTTTTT
TRBJ2-3 . TRBD2 TRBV9 CASTETSGGTDTQYF TGTGCCAGCACCGAGACTAGCGGGGGCACAGATACGCAGTATTTT
TRBJ2-5 . . TRBV20-1 CGAASASYQETQYF TGCGGTGCCGCTAGCGCGTCTTACCAAGAGACCCAGTACTTC
TRBJ2-1 once TRBD1 TRBV6-1 CASMGQGNGEQFF TGTGCCAGCATGGGACAGGGGAATGGTGAGCAGTTCTTC
TRBJ1-2 many . TRBV7-9 CASSLEGQYLNYGYTF TGTGCCAGCAGCTTAGAAGGACAGTACCTCAACTATGGCTACACCTTC
TRBJ1-6 few TRBD1 TRBV2 CASNERQGNSPLHF TGTGCCAGCAATGAAAGACAGGGGAATTCACCCCTCCACTTT
TRBJ2-7 . . TRBV5-5 CASSLASETYEQYF TGTGCCAGCAGCTTAGCTTCGGAAACCTACGAGCAGTACTTC
TRBJ1-4 once . TRBV20-1 CSAREGRAVFF TGCAGTGCTAGGGAAGGCAGGGCGGTGTTTTTT
TRBJ2-5 . . TRBV5-4 CASSRDLQETQYF TGTGCCAGCAGCAGAGACTTGCAAGAGACCCAGTACTTC
TRBJ2-7 . TRBD2 TRBV5-1 CASSLGGTSGSREQYF TGCGCCAGCAGCTTGGGTGGGACTAGCGGGAGTCGCGAGCAGTACTTC
TRBJ2-5 many . TRBV5-6 CASSVQQTGTQYF TGTGCCAGCAGCGTGCAGCAAACTGGGACCCAGTACTTC
TRBJ1-3 few . TRBV6-6 CASSYTVDSGNTIYF TGTGCCAGCAGTTACACCGTGGACTCTGGAAACACCATATATTTT
TRBJ1-2 . . TRBV24-1 CATSLNREGYTF TGTGCCACCAGTCTCAACAGGGAAGGCTACACCTTC
TRBJ2-1 . . TRBV11-2 CASSLLQGSYNEQFF TGTGCCAGCAGCTTATTACAGGGATCCTACAATGAGCAGTTCTTC
TRBJ2-7 many . TRBV9 CASSVGTEGYEQYF TGTGCCAGCAGCGTAGGGACTGAGGGTTACGAGCAGTACTTC
TRBJ2-1 many . TRBV15 CATSSLWNEQFF TGTGCCACCAGCAGCTTGTGGAATGAGCAGTTCTTC
TRBJ2-1 . TRBD2 TRBV6-1 CASSTKGGGYNEQFF TGTGCCAGCAGTACGAAGGGCGGGGGGTACAATGAGCAGTTCTTC